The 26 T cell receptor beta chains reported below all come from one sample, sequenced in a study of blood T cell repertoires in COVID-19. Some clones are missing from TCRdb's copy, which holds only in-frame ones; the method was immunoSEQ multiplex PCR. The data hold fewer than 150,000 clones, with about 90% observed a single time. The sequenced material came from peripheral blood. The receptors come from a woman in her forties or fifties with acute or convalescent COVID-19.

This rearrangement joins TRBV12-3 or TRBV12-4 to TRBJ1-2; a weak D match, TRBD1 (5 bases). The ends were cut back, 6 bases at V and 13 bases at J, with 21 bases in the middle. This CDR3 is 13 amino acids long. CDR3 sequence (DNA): TGTGCCAGCAGCCCACAAGTGGGGGGTGCCGGCACCTTC. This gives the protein CASSPQVGGAGTF.

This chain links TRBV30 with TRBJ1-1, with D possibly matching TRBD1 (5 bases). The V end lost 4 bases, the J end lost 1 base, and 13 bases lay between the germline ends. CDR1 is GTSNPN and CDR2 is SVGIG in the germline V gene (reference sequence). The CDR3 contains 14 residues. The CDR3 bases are TGTGCCTGGACTTTTGGGACTCCGAACACTGAAGCTTTCTTT. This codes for CAWTFGTPNTEAFF.

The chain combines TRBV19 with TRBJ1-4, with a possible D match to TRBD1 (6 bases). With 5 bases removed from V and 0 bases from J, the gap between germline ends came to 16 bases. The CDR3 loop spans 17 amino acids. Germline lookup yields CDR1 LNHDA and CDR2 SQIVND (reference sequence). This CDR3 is CASSPLSGAATNEKLFF. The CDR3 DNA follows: TGTGCCAGTAGTCCCTTATCAGGGGCCGCAACTAATGAAAAACTGTTTTTT.

CDR3 protein: CASSLSGGQGNEKLFF. The DNA of the CDR3 is TGTGCCAGCAGCTTAAGCGGGGGACAGGGGAATGAAAAACTGTTTTTT. The chain combines TRBV7-8 with TRBJ1-4; 10 bases align to TRBD1. Trimming took 2 bases from V and 5 from J; bases not matched to a gene: 5. Germline loops: CDR1 SGHVS, CDR2 FQNEAQ. This CDR3 has 16 residues.

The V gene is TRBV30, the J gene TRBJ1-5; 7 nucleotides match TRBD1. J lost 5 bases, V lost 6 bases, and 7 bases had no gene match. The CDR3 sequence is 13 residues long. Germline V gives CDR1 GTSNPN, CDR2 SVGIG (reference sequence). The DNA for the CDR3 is TGTGCCTGCTCTACAGGGGTTGATCAGCCCCAGCATTTT. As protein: CACSTGVDQPQHF.

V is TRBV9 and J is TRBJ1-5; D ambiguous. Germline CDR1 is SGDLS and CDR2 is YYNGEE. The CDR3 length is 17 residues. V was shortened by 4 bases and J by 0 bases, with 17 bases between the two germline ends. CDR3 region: CASSTNNAVDSNQPQHF. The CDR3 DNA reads TGTGCCAGCAGCACCAATAATGCGGTAGATAGCAATCAGCCCCAGCATTTT.

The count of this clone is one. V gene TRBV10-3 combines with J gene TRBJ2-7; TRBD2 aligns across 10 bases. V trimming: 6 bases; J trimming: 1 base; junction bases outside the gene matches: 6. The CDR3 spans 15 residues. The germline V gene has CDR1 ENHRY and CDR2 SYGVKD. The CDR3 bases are TGTGCCATCAGGGGAGGACTAGCGGCATCCTACGAGCAGTACTTC. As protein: CAIRGGLAASYEQYF.

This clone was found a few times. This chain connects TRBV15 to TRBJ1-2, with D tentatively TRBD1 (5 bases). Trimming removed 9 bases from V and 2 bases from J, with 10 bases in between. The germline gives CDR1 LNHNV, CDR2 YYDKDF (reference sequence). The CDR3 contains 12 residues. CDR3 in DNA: TGTGCCACTTATGCAGGGAACTATGGCTACACCTTC. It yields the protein CATYAGNYGYTF.

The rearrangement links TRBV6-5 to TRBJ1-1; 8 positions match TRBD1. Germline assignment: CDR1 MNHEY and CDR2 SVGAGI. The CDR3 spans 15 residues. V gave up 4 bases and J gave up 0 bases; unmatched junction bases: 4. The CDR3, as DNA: TGTGCCAGCAGTTTTTCGGACAGGGTGAACACTGAAGCTTTCTTT. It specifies CASSFSDRVNTEAFF.

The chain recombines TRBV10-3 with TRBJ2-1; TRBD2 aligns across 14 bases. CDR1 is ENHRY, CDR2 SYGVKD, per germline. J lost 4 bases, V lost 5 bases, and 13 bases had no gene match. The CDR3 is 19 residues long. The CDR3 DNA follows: TGTGCCATCAGTCGGTCTGGGACTAGCGGGAGAACGGGTTACAATGAGCAGTTCTTC. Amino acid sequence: CAISRSGTSGRTGYNEQFF.

The CDR3: CASSPNTQVTYEQYF. CDR3 bases: TGCGCCAGCAGCCCTAACACGCAGGTTACCTACGAGCAGTACTTC. The chain is built from TRBV5-1 and TRBJ2-7; no firm D call. CDR3 length equals 15 residues. Trimming took 4 bases from V and 2 from J, leaving 16 bases between them. Germline CDR1 is SGHRS and CDR2 is YFSETQ.

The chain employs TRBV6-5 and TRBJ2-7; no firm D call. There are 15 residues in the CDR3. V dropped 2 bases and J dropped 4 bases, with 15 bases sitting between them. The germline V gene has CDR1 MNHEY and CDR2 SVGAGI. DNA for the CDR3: TGTGCCAGCAGTTACAATCAAAACGCGGAGTACGAGCAGTACTTC. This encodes CASSYNQNAEYEQYF.

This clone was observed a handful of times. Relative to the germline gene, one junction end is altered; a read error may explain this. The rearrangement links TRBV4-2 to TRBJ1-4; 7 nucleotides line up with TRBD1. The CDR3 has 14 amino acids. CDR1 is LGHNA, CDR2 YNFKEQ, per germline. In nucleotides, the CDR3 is TGTGCCAGCAGCCAAGATTATACGAATCGGGACAGTAATTTT. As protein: CASSQDYTNRDSNF.

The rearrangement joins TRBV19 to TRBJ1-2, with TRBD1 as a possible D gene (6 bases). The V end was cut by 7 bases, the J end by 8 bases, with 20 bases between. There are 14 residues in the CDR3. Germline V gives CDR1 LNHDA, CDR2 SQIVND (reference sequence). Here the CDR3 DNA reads TGTGCCAGTAACACCCCGGGGGGGGCCGTAGGCTACACCTTC. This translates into CASNTPGGAVGYTF.

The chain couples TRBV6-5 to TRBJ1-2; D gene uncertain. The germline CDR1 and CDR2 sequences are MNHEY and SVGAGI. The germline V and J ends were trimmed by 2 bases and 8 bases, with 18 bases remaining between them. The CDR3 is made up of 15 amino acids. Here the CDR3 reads CASSYALGGPGGYTF. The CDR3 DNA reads TGTGCCAGCAGTTACGCACTCGGAGGGCCGGGGGGCTACACCTTC.

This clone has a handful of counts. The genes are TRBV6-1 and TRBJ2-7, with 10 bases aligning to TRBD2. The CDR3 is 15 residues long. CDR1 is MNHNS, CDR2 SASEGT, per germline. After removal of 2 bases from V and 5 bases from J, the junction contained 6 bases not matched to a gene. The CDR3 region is CASSETSGGAHEQYF. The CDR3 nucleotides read TGTGCCAGCAGTGAAACAAGCGGGGGGGCCCACGAGCAGTACTTC.

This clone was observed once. In DNA, the CDR3 is TGCGCCAGCAGCCTCCTGTTAACTAGCGGGGATTTAAACTACGAGCAGTACTTC. This codes for CASSLLLTSGDLNYEQYF. The genes are TRBV5-1 and TRBJ2-7; 10 nucleotides align to TRBD2. The V gene end was trimmed by 4 bases and the J gene end by 3 bases; junction bases not matched to a gene: 16. The CDR3 totals 18 residues. The germline CDR1 and CDR2 sequences are SGHRS and YFSETQ.

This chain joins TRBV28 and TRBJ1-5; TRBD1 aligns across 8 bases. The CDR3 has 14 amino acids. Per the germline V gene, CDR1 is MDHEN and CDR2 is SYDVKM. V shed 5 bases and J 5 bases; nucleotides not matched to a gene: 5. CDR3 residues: CASSPPDRDQPQHF. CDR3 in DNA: TGTGCCAGCAGTCCCCCGGACAGGGATCAGCCCCAGCATTTT.

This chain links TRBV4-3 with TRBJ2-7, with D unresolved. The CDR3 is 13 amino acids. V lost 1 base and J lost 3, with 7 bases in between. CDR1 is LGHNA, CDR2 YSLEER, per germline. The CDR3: CASSQGLLYEQYF. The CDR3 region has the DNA TGCGCCAGCAGCCAAGGACTTCTCTACGAGCAGTACTTC.

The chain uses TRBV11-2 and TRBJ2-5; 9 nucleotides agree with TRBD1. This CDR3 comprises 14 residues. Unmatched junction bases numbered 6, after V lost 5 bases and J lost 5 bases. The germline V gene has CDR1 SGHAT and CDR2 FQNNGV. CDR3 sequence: CASSPGQGTETQYF. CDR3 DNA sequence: TGTGCCAGCAGCCCCGGACAGGGGACGGAGACCCAGTACTTC.

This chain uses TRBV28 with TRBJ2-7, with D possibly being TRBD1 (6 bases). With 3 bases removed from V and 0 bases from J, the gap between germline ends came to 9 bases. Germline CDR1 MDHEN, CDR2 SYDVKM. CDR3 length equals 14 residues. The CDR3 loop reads CASSLQGISYEQYF. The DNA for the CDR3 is TGTGCCAGCAGTTTGCAGGGGATCTCCTACGAGCAGTACTTC.

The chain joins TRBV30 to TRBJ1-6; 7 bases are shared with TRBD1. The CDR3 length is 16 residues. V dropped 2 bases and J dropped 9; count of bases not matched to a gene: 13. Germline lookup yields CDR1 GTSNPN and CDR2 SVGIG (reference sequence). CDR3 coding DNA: TGTGCCTGGAGTCGATCAACCGGGACAGTCGGTTCACCCCTCCACTTT. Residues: CAWSRSTGTVGSPLHF.

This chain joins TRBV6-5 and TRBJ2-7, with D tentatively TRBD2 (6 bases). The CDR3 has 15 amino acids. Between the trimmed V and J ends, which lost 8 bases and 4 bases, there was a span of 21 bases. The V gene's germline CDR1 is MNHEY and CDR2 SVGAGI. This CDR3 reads CASLRGGSVHYEQYF. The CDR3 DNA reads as TGTGCCAGCCTACGCGGAGGGTCCGTTCATTACGAGCAGTACTTC.

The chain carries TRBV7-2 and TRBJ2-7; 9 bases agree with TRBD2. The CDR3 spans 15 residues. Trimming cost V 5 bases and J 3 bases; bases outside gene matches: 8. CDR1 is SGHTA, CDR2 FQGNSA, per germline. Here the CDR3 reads CASSRGLASLYEQYF. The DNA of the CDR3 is TGTGCCAGCAGCCGCGGACTAGCGAGCCTCTACGAGCAGTACTTC.

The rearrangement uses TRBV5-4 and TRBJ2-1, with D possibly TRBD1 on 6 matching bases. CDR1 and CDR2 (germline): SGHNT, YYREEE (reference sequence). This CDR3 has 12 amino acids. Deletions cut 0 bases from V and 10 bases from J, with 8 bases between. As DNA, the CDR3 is TGTGCCAGCAGCTTGGTTAGGGGGGAGCAGTTCTTC. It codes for CASSLVRGEQFF.

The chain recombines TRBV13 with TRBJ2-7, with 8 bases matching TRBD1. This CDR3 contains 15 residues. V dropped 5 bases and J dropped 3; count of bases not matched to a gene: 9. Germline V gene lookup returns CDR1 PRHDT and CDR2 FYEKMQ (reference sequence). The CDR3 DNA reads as TGTGCCAGCAGCCCAGGACAGGGCGCCTTCTACGAGCAGTACTTC. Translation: CASSPGQGAFYEQYF. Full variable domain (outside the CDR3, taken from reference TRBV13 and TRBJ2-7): AAGVIQSPRHLIKEKRETATLKCYPIPRHDTVYWYQQGPGQDPQFLISFYEKMQSDKGSIPDRFSAQQFSDYHSELNMSSLELGDSALYFCASSPGQGAFYEQYFGPGTRLTVT.